The next 19 T cell receptor beta chains were all read from a single sample in a study of cytomegalovirus exposure and HLA in healthy donors. The PCR had 60 Vbeta and 13 Jbeta primers. The assay was immunoSEQ multiplex PCR, and TCRdb's table has in-frame clones only and misses some. This table has roughly 100,000 clones, 74% appearing once. What was sequenced was PBMCs. The receptors were sampled from a man between 50 and 59 years old in good health and CMV-seropositive.

The chain is built from TRBV18 and TRBJ2-7; 11 bases match TRBD1. The CDR3 length is 14 residues. Germline CDR1 is KGHSH and CDR2 is LQKENI. Trimming removed 3 bases from V and 3 bases from J; junction bases left unmatched: 1. CDR3 amino acids: CASSPGTGGYEQYF. The CDR3 region has the DNA TGTGCCAGCTCACCCGGGACAGGGGGCTACGAGCAGTACTTC.

The chain combines TRBV5-6 with TRBJ1-1, with 8 bases that match TRBD1. Germline loops: CDR1 SGHDT, CDR2 YYEEEE. This CDR3 has 16 residues. The J segment lost 5 bases and the V segment lost 4 bases, leaving 13 bases of the junction unmatched. Here the CDR3 reads CASSPPIQGGETEAFF. In nucleotides, the CDR3 is TGTGCCAGCAGCCCACCCATACAGGGGGGTGAAACTGAAGCTTTCTTT.

This chain uses TRBV6-1 with TRBJ2-7; TRBD2 matches 7 bases. Looked up from germline, CDR1 is MNHNS and CDR2 is SASEGT. Trimming cost V 2 bases and J 2 bases; bases outside gene matches: 6. CDR3 length equals 15 residues. The CDR3 region is CASSELPGRAYEQYF. The CDR3, as DNA: TGTGCCAGCAGTGAACTCCCAGGGAGGGCCTACGAGCAGTACTTC.

The chain recombines TRBV27 with TRBJ1-1, with 8 bases aligning to TRBD1. The V gene's germline CDR1 is MNHEY and CDR2 SMNVEV (reference sequence). This CDR3 is built from 15 residues. V was pared by 6 bases and J by 5 bases, with 11 bases of the junction left unmatched. In nucleotides, the CDR3 is TGTGCCAGCAGACAGGGGGTTGAATCGAGGACTGAAGCTTTCTTT. Protein sequence: CASRQGVESRTEAFF.

This clone was counted between two and nine times. J is TRBJ1-4 and V is TRBV6-5, with a possible D match to TRBD1 (5 bases). V was clipped by 5 bases and J by 4 bases, with 8 bases between them. The CDR3 runs to 13 residues. Per germline, CDR1 MNHEY and CDR2 SVGAGI. The CDR3 sequence is CASSDSHNEKLFF. The CDR3 DNA is TGTGCCAGCAGTGACAGCCATAATGAAAAACTGTTTTTT.

The chain employs TRBV10-3 and TRBJ2-2; TRBD1 matches at 8 bases. This CDR3 has 14 residues. Germline V gives CDR1 ENHRY, CDR2 SYGVKD. The V and J ends lost 11 bases and 7 bases, in that order; junction bases with no gene match: 12. Written as DNA, the CDR3 is TGTGCCGCCCAAGCAGGGGGCGCGGGCGGGGAGCTGTTTTTT. This encodes CAAQAGGAGGELFF.

The chain recombines TRBV10-3 with TRBJ2-3; 8 bases fit TRBD2. The ends lost 9 bases at V and 6 bases at J; junction bases unmatched: 11. Germline loops: CDR1 ENHRY, CDR2 SYGVKD. The CDR3 contains 14 residues. The CDR3 region is CAIGGGPPPDTQYF. In DNA form, the CDR3 reads TGTGCCATAGGCGGGGGGCCCCCCCCGGATACGCAGTATTTT.

The chain couples TRBV15 to TRBJ1-1; D is unresolved. Trimming removed 1 base at V and 7 bases at J, with 16 bases between. The germline CDR1 and CDR2 sequences are LNHNV and YYDKDF (reference sequence). The CDR3 sequence is 15 residues long. The DNA of the CDR3 is TGTGCCACCAGCAGAGGACCCGGGGATTGGAGTGAAGCTTTCTTT. Translating it yields CATSRGPGDWSEAFF.

In this sample, this clone turned up once. V usage is TRBV21-1 and J usage is TRBJ2-3; the table's D gene call, TRBD2, was not cross checked with the DNA. TRBV21-1 is reported as a pseudogene. The CDR3 runs to 16 residues. CDR3 sequence reads: CASSGGLAYYTDTQYF. In DNA, the CDR3 is TGTGCCAGCAGTGGAGGGTTAGCGTATTACACAGATACGCAGTATTTT.

The chain carries TRBV5-1 and TRBJ2-1, with 7 bases that match TRBD2. Per the germline V gene, CDR1 is SGHRS and CDR2 is YFSETQ. This CDR3 is 14 amino acids long. V shed 3 bases and J 7 bases; nucleotides not matched to a gene: 7. CDR3 amino acids: CASSSGWGGNEQFF. The CDR3 nucleotides are TGCGCCAGCAGCTCGGGGTGGGGGGGTAATGAGCAGTTCTTC.

The V and J genes are TRBV19 and TRBJ2-1, with D tentatively TRBD2 (5 bases). The length of the CDR3 is 14 residues. Trimming stripped 9 bases from V and 6 bases from J, with 18 bases between. Per germline, CDR1 LNHDA and CDR2 SQIVND (reference sequence). The CDR3: CASRVGSRVNEQFF. CDR3 DNA: TGTGCCAGCAGAGTGGGGAGTCGGGTCAATGAGCAGTTCTTC.

The rearrangement joins TRBV11-2 to TRBJ1-2, with 9 bases lining up with TRBD1. The CDR3 runs 15 residues. Germline CDR1 is SGHAT and CDR2 is FQNNGV. Trimming at V came to 5 bases and at J to 4 bases, leaving 8 bases not matched to a gene. CDR3 amino acids: CASSESGQGVYGYTF. The CDR3, as DNA: TGTGCCAGCAGCGAATCGGGACAGGGAGTCTATGGCTACACCTTC.

The chain is built from TRBV7-2 and TRBJ1-2; TRBD1 aligns across 7 bases. With V trimmed by 5 bases and J by 0 bases, 6 bases remained unmatched. This CDR3 region has 15 residues. Germline V lookup: CDR1 SGHTA, CDR2 FQGNSA. The CDR3 loop reads CASSPRQGPNYGYTF. The CDR3 DNA sequence: TGTGCCAGCAGCCCCCGACAGGGACCTAACTATGGCTACACCTTC. The full variable domain, rest sourced from reference TRBV7-2 and TRBJ1-2, is GAGVSQSPSNKVTEKGKDVELRCDPISGHTALYWYRQSLGQGLEFLIYFQGNSAPDKSGLPSDRFSAERTGGSVSTLTIQRTQQEDSAVYLCASSPRQGPNYGYTFGSGTRLTVV.

The V gene is TRBV10-3, the J gene TRBJ2-1, with 7 bases that match TRBD1. This CDR3 region has 13 residues. The V gene end was trimmed by 11 bases and the J gene end by 7 bases; junction bases not matched to a gene: 11. Looked up from germline, CDR1 is ENHRY and CDR2 is SYGVKD. CDR3 sequence reads: CAGSQGRWNEQFF. The CDR3 DNA follows: TGTGCCGGATCACAGGGGAGATGGAATGAGCAGTTCTTC.

This chain links TRBV2 with TRBJ2-2; TRBD1 matches at 7 bases. Per the germline V gene, CDR1 is SNHLY and CDR2 is FYNNEI. V gave up 6 bases and J gave up 7 bases; unmatched junction bases: 8. The length of the CDR3 is 14 residues. CDR3 coding DNA: TGTGCCAGCAGGCCCGGGACAGTATACGGGGAGCTGTTTTTT. Translated, it gives CASRPGTVYGELFF.

The V and J genes are TRBV2 and TRBJ2-5; D is possibly TRBD2 (6 bases). V lost 5 bases, J lost 5 bases, and 12 bases lay in between. The CDR3 totals 13 residues. CDR1 SNHLY and CDR2 FYNNEI come from the germline V gene. CDR3 residues: CASSSAGRETQYF. For the CDR3, the DNA is TGTGCCAGCAGTTCCGCGGGGAGGGAGACCCAGTACTTC.

The rearrangement uses TRBV5-1 and TRBJ1-1, with TRBD1 as a possible D gene (6 bases). This CDR3 spans 14 amino acids. Trimming cost V 2 bases and J 2 bases, with 10 bases left between them. The germline gives CDR1 SGHRS, CDR2 YFSETQ. CDR3 nucleotides: TGCGCCAGCAGCTTAGACAGGATTAACACTGAAGCTTTCTTT. Its translation: CASSLDRINTEAFF.

The chain carries TRBV30 and TRBJ2-1, with 10 bases aligning to TRBD2. Trimming removed 2 bases from V and 6 bases from J; junction bases left unmatched: 13. This CDR3 spans 17 amino acids. CDR1 and CDR2 from the germline V gene are GTSNPN and SVGIG (reference sequence). This CDR3 reads CAWSPRASGSWGNEQFF. DNA of the CDR3: TGTGCCTGGAGTCCCCGGGCTAGCGGGAGTTGGGGCAATGAGCAGTTCTTC.

A few counts support this clone. The gene calls are TRBV6-1 and TRBJ2-5, with a possible D match to TRBD1 (6 bases). Germline-derived CDR1 and CDR2 are MNHNS and SASEGT. Trimming took 2 bases from V and 5 from J, leaving 12 bases between them. The CDR3 has 14 amino acids. CDR3 nucleotides: TGTGCCAGCAGTGAACAGGGGTGGGGGGAGACCCAGTACTTC. Translation gives CASSEQGWGETQYF.